A selection of T cell receptor beta chains follows, all from one sample in a study of cytotoxic CD8 clonotypes in ibrutinib-treated CLL. Using immunoSEQ multiplex PCR, the repertoire was profiled, and TCRdb retains in-frame clones only, with some absent. This sample carries about 200,000 clones, 70% of them seen once, and the ten largest clones take roughly 5.8%. The sequencing here drew on PBMCs, taken after 12 months of ibrutinib treatment. These receptors came from a human donor with chronic lymphocytic leukemia. The CDR3 runs from the conserved cysteine through the conserved F or W. D genes are given only for firm matches. The size of a clone is reported for some rows only, either as once, few or many, or as a class for expanded clones.

v_call,d_call,j_call,clone_size,cdr3_nt,cdr3_aa
TRBV9,-,TRBJ2-5,-,TGTGCCAGCAGCGAGGGGATCTACCAGGAGACCCAGTACTTC,CASSEGIYQETQYF
TRBV5-1,-,TRBJ2-4,-,TGCGCCAGCGCCGGTCGGCGGGGTGAAGAGAACATTCAGTACTTC,CASAGRRGEENIQYF
TRBV27,-,TRBJ2-5,-,TGTGCCAGCAGTTTGGGTATAGGGGACGTCCCACAAGAGACCCAGTACTTC,CASSLGIGDVPQETQYF
TRBV4-1,-,TRBJ1-2,few,TGCGCCAGCAGCCAAGATCTAGGAGGTGGCTACACCTTC,CASSQDLGGGYTF
TRBV11-2,-,TRBJ2-2,-,TGTGCCAGCAGCCTTTCACACGGGGAGCTGTTTTTT,CASSLSHGELFF
TRBV5-1,-,TRBJ2-5,-,TGCGCCAGCAGCTTTACCCCGACTGAGCAAGAGACCCAGTACTTC,CASSFTPTEQETQYF
TRBV29-1,TRBD1,TRBJ1-1,-,TGCAGCGCCCGAGGACAGGGGGCCACTGAAGCTTTCTTT,CSARGQGATEAFF
TRBV29-1,-,TRBJ1-2,-,TGCAGCATTAGCGGGGGTGGCTACACCTTC,CSISGGGYTF
TRBV9,TRBD1,TRBJ1-3,few,TGTGCCAGCAGCTCACAGGGGGCGGCTGGAAACACCATATATTTT,CASSSQGAAGNTIYF
TRBV28,TRBD1,TRBJ1-2,few,TGTGCCAGCAGCGCGACCGGGACAGGGGGGTATGGCTACACCTTC,CASSATGTGGYGYTF
TRBV7-8,-,TRBJ1-1,-,TGTGCCAGCAGCTTAGCGGCCTTGGGGGTTTACACTGAAGCTTTCTTT,CASSLAALGVYTEAFF
TRBV7-9,TRBD1,TRBJ1-6,-,TGTGCCAGCAGCTCCATAGGACAGGGAGGCTCACCCCTCCACTTT,CASSSIGQGGSPLHF
TRBV7-8,TRBD2,TRBJ2-6,once,TGTGCCAGCAGCCCTCGGGGGGGATTCTCTGGGGCCAACGTCCTGACTTTC,CASSPRGGFSGANVLTF
TRBV12-1,-,TRBJ2-7,-,TGTGCCAGCCGACTAGCGGAGTACGAGCAGTACTTC,CASRLAEYEQYF
TRBV7-3,-,TRBJ2-2,-,TGTGCCAGCAGCTCGACAGTCACCGGGGAGCTGTTTTTT,CASSSTVTGELFF
TRBV30,TRBD2,TRBJ2-3,-,TGTGCCTGGAGAGCTAGCGGGCCAGATACGCAGTATTTT,CAWRASGPDTQYF
TRBV16,-,TRBJ1-1,once,TGTGCCAGCAGCCAATCGAGGATCCAGAACACTGAAGCTTTCTTT,CASSQSRIQNTEAFF
TRBV28,-,TRBJ1-2,-,TGTGCCAGCAGTAAAGGAGGTAACTATGGCTACACCTTC,CASSKGGNYGYTF
TRBV6-5,-,TRBJ1-1,once,TGTGCCAGCAGTTACCAGGTTGACACTGAAGCTTTCTTT,CASSYQVDTEAFF
TRBV7-8,TRBD1,TRBJ1-2,-,TGTGCCAGCAGCTTAGACAGGGGCCTCGGGGACTATGGCTACACCTTC,CASSLDRGLGDYGYTF
TRBV28,TRBD2,TRBJ2-5,-,TGTGCCAGCAGTTTACTAGCGGGAGATCTTGGGACCCAGTACTTC,CASSLLAGDLGTQYF
TRBV6-5,-,TRBJ1-5,-,TGTGCCAGCAGTTACAGCAGGGGCAATCAGCCCCAGCATTTT,CASSYSRGNQPQHF
TRBV29-1,-,TRBJ1-3,-,TGCAGCGCACTCTCTGGGAGAGGGGTAGAAAACACCATATATTTT,CSALSGRGVENTIYF
TRBV30,TRBD1,TRBJ2-5,-,TGTGCCTGGGGTCCAGGGGGCGCAAAGACCCAGTACTTC,CAWGPGGAKTQYF
TRBV5-1,-,TRBJ1-3,-,TGCGCCAGCAGATTGACACGCTCTGGAAACACCATATATTTT,CASRLTRSGNTIYF
TRBV9,TRBD1,TRBJ1-1,-,TGTGCCAGCAGCGTAGTAACAGGGGGCTTCACTGAAGCTTTCTTT,CASSVVTGGFTEAFF
TRBV6-6,TRBD1,TRBJ1-2,-,TGTGCCAGCACGCGGACAGGGACTAACTATGGCTACACCTTC,CASTRTGTNYGYTF